The rows below give T cell receptor beta chains drawn from one sample of a study of cytomegalovirus exposure and HLA in healthy donors. Assay: immunoSEQ multiplex PCR; the TCRdb copy retains only in-frame clones and omits some. The sample includes around 120,000 clones, about 80% seen only once; the top ten take 8.8%. The sequencing input was PBMCs. These receptors came from a female donor in good health and CMV-seropositive. Each CDR3 is given with its conserved first and last residue. Each record gives: D gene, clone size, V gene, CDR3 length, J gene, CDR3 DNA, CDR3 protein. D genes are given only for firm matches. Size is omitted from some rows. Given values are once, few, many or a class for expanded clones.

NA	NA	TRBV7-9	13	TRBJ1-2	TGTTCCAGCAGCCCGACTCCTTTAATGGGCTACACCTTC	CSSSPTPLMGYTF
NA	NA	TRBV9	13	TRBJ1-6	TGTGCCAGCAGCGTAGGTCTCAGTTCACCCCTCCACTTT	CASSVGLSSPLHF
NA	NA	TRBV4-3	13	TRBJ1-6	TGCGCCAGCAGCCGGGGCGGACATTCACCCCTCCACTTT	CASSRGGHSPLHF
NA	NA	TRBV5-4	14	TRBJ2-5	TGTGCCAGCAGCTTACCAGGGGAGAGAGAGACCCAGTACTTC	CASSLPGERETQYF
NA	NA	TRBV10-3	13	TRBJ2-1	TGTGCCATCAGTAGGCCGGCGGGCAATGGGCAGTTCTTC	CAISRPAGNGQFF
NA	NA	TRBV6-6	14	TRBJ2-2	TGTGCCAGCAGTTACTACAGTGACACCGGGGAGCTGTTTTTT	CASSYYSDTGELFF
NA	NA	TRBV10-3	15	TRBJ1-1	TGTGCCATCAGTGAGCCCCCGAAAGGGGACACTGAAGCTTTCTTT	CAISEPPKGDTEAFF
NA	NA	TRBV7-6	16	TRBJ1-3	TGTGCCAGCAGCTTAGTTTCGAGGAGCTCTGGAAACACCATATATTTT	CASSLVSRSSGNTIYF
NA	NA	TRBV7-9	16	TRBJ2-7	TGTGCCAGCAGCTTAGATCCAGCGGGCCAGACCTTGGAACAGTACTTC	CASSLDPAGQTLEQYF
NA	few	TRBV28	14	TRBJ2-3	TGTGCCAGCAGTTTCGGCAGGCGCACAGATACGCAGTATTTT	CASSFGRRTDTQYF
NA	NA	TRBV6-4	12	TRBJ1-5	TGTGCCAGCAGGGCGGGGAATCAGCCCCAGCATTTT	CASRAGNQPQHF
NA	NA	TRBV6-1	14	TRBJ2-3	TGTGCCAGCTCGCTGGGGGGGCCCACAGATACGCAGTATTTT	CASSLGGPTDTQYF
NA	NA	TRBV4-3	17	TRBJ2-1	TGCGCCAGCAGCCAAGACGTAGTGGGGAGCTCCTACAATGAGCAGTTCTTC	CASSQDVVGSSYNEQFF
NA	NA	TRBV7-3	16	TRBJ2-6	TGTGCCAGCAGTGCCTCCGGCGGCTCTGGGGCCAACGTCCTGACTTTC	CASSASGGSGANVLTF
NA	NA	TRBV18	15	TRBJ1-3	TGTGCCAGCTCACCGCCAGGTCCCCCTGGAAACACCATATATTTT	CASSPPGPPGNTIYF
NA	NA	TRBV29-1	12	TRBJ1-2	TGCAGCGTCAGGTTAGCTAACTATGGCTACACCTTC	CSVRLANYGYTF
NA	NA	TRBV6-5	15	TRBJ1-5	TGTGCCAGCAGACCAGCCGGGAGGGGCAATCAGCCCCAGCATTTT	CASRPAGRGNQPQHF
NA	NA	TRBV6-1	15	TRBJ1-5	TGTGCCAGCAGTGAAGGGACAAACAGCAATCAGCCCCAGCATTTT	CASSEGTNSNQPQHF
TRBD1	NA	TRBV9	15	TRBJ1-5	TGTGCCAGCAGCGGGGACGGGACAGGGAGACAGCCCCAGCATTTT	CASSGDGTGRQPQHF
TRBD1	NA	TRBV19	13	TRBJ1-5	TGTGCCAGTAGTATAACAGGGGATCAGCCCCAGCATTTT	CASSITGDQPQHF
NA	NA	TRBV4-3	17	TRBJ1-4	TGCGCCAGCAGCCAAAGAAGGCAAAGGGGGACTAATGAAAAACTGTTTTTT	CASSQRRQRGTNEKLFF
TRBD1	NA	TRBV25-1	16	TRBJ1-6	TGTGCCAGCAGTTCCCGGACAGGGGCGTATAATTCACCCCTCCACTTT	CASSSRTGAYNSPLHF